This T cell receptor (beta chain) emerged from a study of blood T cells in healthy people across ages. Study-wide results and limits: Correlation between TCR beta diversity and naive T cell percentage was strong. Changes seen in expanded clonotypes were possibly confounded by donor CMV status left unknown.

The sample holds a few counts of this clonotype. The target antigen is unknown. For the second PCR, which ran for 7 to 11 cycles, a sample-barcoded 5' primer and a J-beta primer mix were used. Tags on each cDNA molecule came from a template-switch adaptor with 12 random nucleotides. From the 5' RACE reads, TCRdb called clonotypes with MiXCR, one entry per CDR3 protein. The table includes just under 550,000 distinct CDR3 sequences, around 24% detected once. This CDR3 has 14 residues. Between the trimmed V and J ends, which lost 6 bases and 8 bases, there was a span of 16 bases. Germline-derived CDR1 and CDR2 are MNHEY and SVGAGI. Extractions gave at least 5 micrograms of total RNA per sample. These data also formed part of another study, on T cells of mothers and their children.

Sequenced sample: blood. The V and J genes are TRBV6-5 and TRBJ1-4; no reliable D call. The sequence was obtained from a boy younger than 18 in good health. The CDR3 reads CASRRVTTEEKLFF. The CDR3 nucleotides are TGTGCCAGCAGAAGGGTAACCACAGAGGAAAAACTGTTTTTT.